This TCR beta chain was sequenced in a study of blood T cell repertoires in COVID-19. The table came from immunoSEQ multiplex PCR; TCRdb's copy has only in-frame clones and leaves some out. The sample consists of about 200,000 clones, 80% to 85% of them appearing once. V was cut by 4 bases and J by 0 bases, with 24 bases left in between. The V gene's germline CDR1 is KGHDR and CDR2 SFDVKD. The CDR3 covers 19 residues. The source material was PBMCs or T cells enriched from blood (not recorded which). This chain connects TRBV24-1 to TRBJ2-7; tentatively, D is TRBD1 (6 bases). The TCR originated in a man aged 40-49 years who had recovered from COVID-19. CDR3 protein: CATSENFGLSQGHSYEQYF. The DNA for the CDR3 is TGTGCCACCAGTGAGAATTTCGGTCTGAGTCAGGGACACTCCTACGAGCAGTACTTC.